This record looks at one T cell receptor (beta chain) sequence and its context. Clones were sequenced by immunoSEQ multiplex PCR, and TCRdb holds only the in-frame ones, with some missing. The data hold roughly 300,000 clones, with around 82% observed a single time. These data come from a study of blood T cell repertoires in COVID-19. Overall study: The analysed material was cDNA or gDNA that came from T cells, B-cell-depleted T cells, or PBMCs.

J gave up 0 bases and V 5 bases, and 10 bases lay outside the gene matches. Per germline, CDR1 SGHNT and CDR2 YENEEA. The CDR3 is made up of 18 amino acids. The sequence derives from a woman aged 45-65 years with acute or convalescent COVID-19. The sample consisted of peripheral blood. The chain combines TRBV11-3 with TRBJ2-5; 12 bases match TRBD1. The CDR3 bases are TGTGCCAGCAGCCTTACTCCGGGACAGGGGGCTTACCAAGAGACCCAGTACTTC. Amino acid sequence: CASSLTPGQGAYQETQYF.